These 25 T cell receptor beta chains came from one sample sequenced in a study of shared T cell receptors in the human thymus. The method was immunoSEQ multiplex PCR; TCRdb's version includes in-frame clones alone and lacks a portion of them. The table has about 730,000 clones, approximately 85% seen once; the top ten hold roughly 0.01%. The same data also contributed to another study, on human thymus T cells.

Specimen: thymocytes. The receptors were sampled from a girl under two years old with a congenital heart defect.

This chain connects TRBV5-1 to TRBJ1-4; D perhaps matches TRBD1 (5 bases). CDR3 length: 14 amino acids. Deletions cut 3 bases from V and 6 bases from J, with 12 bases between. Germline-derived CDR1 and CDR2 are SGHRS and YFSETQ. Written as DNA, the CDR3 is TGCGCCAGCAGCTCCGGGGGGTTTGATGAAAAACTGTTTTTT. Translating it yields CASSSGGFDEKLFF.

The V and J genes are TRBV5-1 and TRBJ2-7; D gene unclear. The germline V and J ends were trimmed by 2 bases and 3 bases, with 18 bases remaining between them. The germline gives CDR1 SGHRS, CDR2 YFSETQ. This CDR3 spans 16 amino acids. Here the CDR3 reads CASSFGAKRLGYEQYF. CDR3 DNA sequence: TGCGCCAGCAGCTTTGGAGCGAAACGGTTGGGCTACGAGCAGTACTTC.

The V and J genes are TRBV28 and TRBJ2-5; D is undetermined. Germline V gives CDR1 MDHEN, CDR2 SYDVKM. The ends were cut back, 3 bases at V and 3 bases at J, with 8 bases in the middle. The CDR3 extends over 13 amino acids. CDR3 bases: TGTGCCAGCAGTTTTTGGCAAAAAGAGACCCAGTACTTC. This encodes CASSFWQKETQYF.

The chain uses TRBV12-5 and TRBJ2-2, with D perhaps matching TRBD1 (6 bases). CDR3 length: 16 amino acids. V lost 1 base to trimming and J lost 4 bases, with 13 bases between them. Germline V gene sequence: CDR1 LGHNT, CDR2 FRNRAP. The CDR3 DNA sequence: TGTGCTAGTGGTTTGGGGTACAGGGAAGGCACCGGGGAGCTGTTTTTT. This sequence encodes CASGLGYREGTGELFF.

The rearrangement uses TRBV18 and TRBJ1-4; TRBD1 matches at 7 bases. CDR3 length equals 14 residues. CDR1 and CDR2 (germline): KGHSH, LQKENI. The trim removed 3 bases at V and 5 bases at J, leaving 3 bases unmatched. CDR3 coding DNA: TGTGCCAGCTCACCGACAGGGATGAATGAAAAACTGTTTTTT. It translates to CASSPTGMNEKLFF.

The rearrangement links TRBV7-9 to TRBJ2-7; 8 bases agree with TRBD1. V dropped 8 bases and J dropped 7; count of bases not matched to a gene: 13. Per germline, CDR1 SEHNR and CDR2 FQNEAQ (reference sequence). The CDR3 has 14 amino acids. Here the CDR3 DNA reads TGTGCCAGCGGGGAAGACAGGGGTGAGGAGGAGCAGTACTTC. This gives the protein CASGEDRGEEEQYF. Together with reference TRBV7-9 and TRBJ2-7, the CDR3 gives the full variable domain: DTGVSQNPRHKITKRGQNVTFRCDPISEHNRLYWYRQTLGQGPEFLTYFQNEAQLEKSRLLSDRFSAERPKGSFSTLEIQRTEQGDSAMYLCASGEDRGEEEQYFGPGTRLTVT.

The CDR3 sequence is CASRSGVEQYF. The CDR3 DNA is TGTGCCAGCAGATCAGGGGTCGAGCAGTACTTC. The chain links TRBV6-5 to TRBJ2-7; possible D gene TRBD1, 6 bases. This CDR3 spans 11 amino acids. Trimming removed 6 bases at V and 6 bases at J, with 9 bases between. The germline gives CDR1 MNHEY, CDR2 SVGAGI.

The chain recombines TRBV5-6 with TRBJ2-5; the D gene is possibly TRBD2 (6 bases). In germline, CDR1 is SGHDT, CDR2 YYEEEE. V shed 5 bases and J shed 3 bases, with 20 bases lying between them. The CDR3 has 16 amino acids. Written as DNA, the CDR3 is TGTGCCAGCAGTGGCCCGGGCCCCTGGGAGGAAGAGACCCAGTACTTC. Protein product: CASSGPGPWEEETQYF.

The chain joins TRBV29-1 to TRBJ1-5; 8 nucleotides agree with TRBD1. Germline assignment: CDR1 SQVTM and CDR2 ANQGSEA. There are 13 residues in the CDR3. V was clipped by 4 bases and J by 5 bases; unmatched bases: 4. The CDR3 here is CSVGTGIHQPQHF. The CDR3 coding sequence is TGCAGCGTTGGGACAGGGATCCATCAGCCCCAGCATTTT.

The V gene is TRBV5-1, the J gene TRBJ2-7; 9 bases fit TRBD1. The CDR3 spans 16 residues. Germline V lookup: CDR1 SGHRS, CDR2 YFSETQ. Trimming took 7 bases from V and 3 from J; bases not matched to a gene: 14. The DNA for the CDR3 is TGCGCCAGCGGATTGGGCGCGGGACAGGGTTTCTACGAGCAGTACTTC. It yields the protein CASGLGAGQGFYEQYF.

Here the CDR3 reads CAISYLTGTGNTEAFF. CDR3 in DNA: TGTGCCATCAGTTACTTGACCGGGACAGGAAACACTGAAGCTTTCTTT. The rearrangement joins TRBV10-3 to TRBJ1-1; 8 bases line up with TRBD1. With 5 bases clipped from V and 2 bases from J, the junction kept 10 bases outside the gene matches. The CDR3 extends over 16 amino acids. Germline V gene data show CDR1 as ENHRY and CDR2 as SYGVKD.

The chain employs TRBV25-1 and TRBJ1-1; D call uncertain. V was cut by 3 bases and J by 1 base, with 9 bases left in between. CDR1 MGHDK and CDR2 SYGVNS come from the germline V gene. This CDR3 comprises 14 residues. As DNA, the CDR3 is TGTGCCAGCAGTGACTTCGGGAAGAACACTGAAGCTTTCTTT. Translated: CASSDFGKNTEAFF.

This clone was recorded a few times. The chain has TRBV6-1 and TRBJ2-2, with 9 positions matching TRBD1. The germline gives CDR1 MNHNS, CDR2 SASEGT. The CDR3 length is 15 residues. V shed 5 bases, J shed 6 bases, and the junction held 7 bases outside the gene matches. CDR3 sequence: CASSSPDRGAGELFF. The CDR3 DNA sequence: TGTGCCAGCAGTTCCCCGGACAGGGGCGCCGGGGAGCTGTTTTTT.

The rearrangement joins TRBV10-3 to TRBJ1-5; 8 nucleotides agree with TRBD1. Trimming cost V 4 bases and J 6 bases; bases outside gene matches: 8. The CDR3 is 15 residues long. CDR1 is ENHRY, CDR2 SYGVKD, per germline. The CDR3, as DNA: TGTGCCATCAGTGGGGCCGCACAGGGGGGTCAGCCCCAGCATTTT. Its translation: CAISGAAQGGQPQHF.

The V and J genes are TRBV4-3 and TRBJ2-1; possible D gene TRBD1, 6 bases. CDR3 size: 13 residues. Deletions cut 2 bases from V and 8 bases from J, with 10 bases between. Germline V CDR1 and CDR2: LGHNA, YSLEER. In nucleotides, the CDR3 is TGCGCCAGCAGCCAATTCTGGGGGCATGAGCAGTTCTTC. This translates into CASSQFWGHEQFF.

The chain carries TRBV15 and TRBJ1-1, with a weak D call TRBD1 (5 bases). With 8 bases removed from V and 1 base from J, the gap between germline ends came to 8 bases. The CDR3 has 12 amino acids. The V gene's germline CDR1 is LNHNV and CDR2 YYDKDF (reference sequence). The CDR3 DNA reads as TGTGCCACCGGAGGGACGAACACTGAAGCTTTCTTT. Amino acid sequence: CATGGTNTEAFF.

This chain joins TRBV27 and TRBJ1-4, with D perhaps matching TRBD1 (5 bases). Germline lookup yields CDR1 MNHEY and CDR2 SMNVEV (reference sequence). The CDR3 is made up of 17 amino acids. Trimming stripped 3 bases from V and 2 bases from J, with 16 bases between. In DNA form, the CDR3 reads TGTGCCAGCAGTTTGATATCAGGGTCGTCGACTAATGAAAAACTGTTTTTT. Translated, it gives CASSLISGSSTNEKLFF. The full variable domain, in which reference TRBV27 and TRBJ1-4 provide the parts outside the CDR3, is EAQVTQNPRYLITVTGKKLTVTCSQNMNHEYMSWYRQDPGLGLRQIYYSMNVEVTDKGDVPEGYKVSRKEKRNFPLILESPSPNQTSLYFCASSLISGSSTNEKLFFGSGTQLSVL.

The genes are TRBV14 and TRBJ1-4; no reliable D call. The germline gives CDR1 SGHDN, CDR2 FVKESK. There are 16 residues in the CDR3. Trimming removed 3 bases at V and 1 base at J, with 12 bases between. The CDR3 DNA reads as TGTGCCAGCAGCCAGGTGGAAGAGCGAACTAATGAAAAACTGTTTTTT. This gives the protein CASSQVEERTNEKLFF.

This chain connects TRBV11-2 to TRBJ2-7; 7 positions agree with TRBD1. Germline V gene data show CDR1 as SGHAT and CDR2 as FQNNGV. The junction had 8 bases not matched to a gene; V was cut back by 0 bases and J by 12 bases. The CDR3 runs to 13 residues. DNA of the CDR3: TGTGCCAGCAGCTTAGATTTTCCGACAGGGCTGTACTTC. Protein sequence: CASSLDFPTGLYF.

The chain uses TRBV2 and TRBJ2-5, with TRBD1 matching over 9 bases. The germline gives CDR1 SNHLY, CDR2 FYNNEI. V shed 6 bases, J shed 3 bases, and the junction held 5 bases outside the gene matches. This CDR3 is built from 14 residues. DNA for the CDR3: TGTGCCAGCAGATACAGGGGGCCGAAAGAGACCCAGTACTTC. It codes for CASRYRGPKETQYF.

The V gene is TRBV7-3, the J gene TRBJ2-2, with TRBD2 identical over 11 bases. The CDR3 has 16 amino acids. V was clipped by 4 bases and J by 1 base; unmatched bases: 2. In germline, CDR1 is SGHTA, CDR2 FQGTGA. CDR3 DNA: TGTGCCAGCAGCTCAACTAGCGGGGGGAACACCGGGGAGCTGTTTTTT. Translated, it gives CASSSTSGGNTGELFF.

V and J are TRBV5-1 and TRBJ2-5; tentatively, D is TRBD2 (5 bases). Germline CDR1 and CDR2: SGHRS and YFSETQ. This CDR3 contains 15 residues. Trimming removed 0 bases at V and 1 base at J, with 10 bases between. CDR3 nucleotides: TGCGCCAGCAGCTTGGCCACCGCGGGCCAAGAGACCCAGTACTTC. Its translation: CASSLATAGQETQYF.

This chain links TRBV18 with TRBJ1-5; 7 bases agree with TRBD1. Germline loops: CDR1 KGHSH, CDR2 LQKENI. The CDR3 spans 17 residues. Trimming removed 2 bases from V and 5 bases from J; junction bases left unmatched: 12. CDR3 region: CASSPTFRRQGHQPQHF. The CDR3 DNA reads as TGTGCCAGCTCACCAACCTTTCGCAGACAGGGACATCAGCCCCAGCATTTT.

This clone was detected only a few times. The chain has TRBV5-6 and TRBJ1-2; 7 nucleotides align to TRBD1. Germline V gene lookup returns CDR1 SGHDT and CDR2 YYEEEE. CDR3 length equals 14 residues. The junction had 7 bases not matched to a gene; V was cut back by 6 bases and J by 2 bases. CDR3 in DNA: TGTGCCAGCACCCAACAGGGGACGAACTATGGCTACACCTTC. Translating it yields CASTQQGTNYGYTF.

The sample holds a few counts of this clone. The chain is built from TRBV28 and TRBJ1-4; 8 bases match TRBD1. Germline CDR1 reads MDHEN; CDR2 reads SYDVKM. CDR3 length: 17 residues. Trimming cost V 4 bases and J 3 bases; bases outside gene matches: 10. The DNA of the CDR3 is TGTGCCAGCAGTTCCCGCGACAGGGGAGTGCCTAATGAAAAACTGTTTTTT. It yields the protein CASSSRDRGVPNEKLFF.